The source of this T cell receptor (beta chain) is a study of shared clonotypes between healthy human individuals. Study-level points and caveats: Sequencing depth was predicted to influence how clonotypes are shared among donors. Rarefaction showed sorted-subset sequencing was incomplete despite large depth. The low donor count limited represented genetic and exposure-history diversity.

The method was immunoSEQ multiplex PCR; TCRdb's version includes in-frame clones alone and lacks a portion of them. The sample carries about 870,000 clones, approximately 92% recorded once. This clone showed up just once. The antigen is undetermined. Naive-designated CD8 cells lacked CD45RO, were positively enriched for CCR7, and omitted terminally differentiated effector memory CD45RA+ cells. Germline V gene lookup returns CDR1 SGHAT and CDR2 FQNNGV. The J segment lost 10 bases and the V segment lost 2 bases, leaving 9 bases of the junction unmatched. CDR3 size: 15 residues. This TCR derives from a man aged 25 to 40 in good health. The chain has TRBV11-2 and TRBJ2-1; 9 nucleotides agree with TRBD2. The sample comprised naive CD8+ T cells sorted from blood. This chain's CDR3 is CASSLWVTSGYEQFF. CDR3 bases: TGTGCCAGCAGCTTATGGGTAACTAGCGGGTACGAGCAGTTCTTC.